One TCR beta chain is described in this entry. Its antigen is not known. The record originates from a study of response to subunit inactivated influenza vaccine. CDR1 LNHDA and CDR2 SQIVND come from the germline V gene (reference sequence). The CDR3 loop spans 15 amino acids. The V gene lost 3 bases and the J gene lost 9 bases, with 18 bases spanning the gap. Overall study findings and caveats: Few additional T cells are recruited per seasonal influenza vaccination, authors suggested.

In TCRdb, the RT-PCR reads were re-called with MiXCR into one record per CDR3 protein. The table lists 450,000 to 550,000 distinct CDR3 sequences, about 25% of them singletons. The chain recombines TRBV19 with TRBJ2-1; D assignment may be TRBD1 or TRBD2 (6 bases each). Here the sequenced sample was CD4+ T cells sorted from PBMCs, taken 5 days after vaccination. This clonotype was sampled from a man aged 50 to 60 who received an inactivated influenza vaccine. As DNA, the CDR3 is TGTGCCAGTAGTATCGAGGGGGGACCACACACTGAGCAGTTCTTC. Its translation: CASSIEGGPHTEQFF.